Below, 21 T cell receptor beta chains from the same sample are listed, as sequenced in a study of control samples from healthy donors and cancer patients. Measured with immunoSEQ multiplex PCR; TCRdb has only the in-frame clones, and not every one. This sample has 90,000 to 100,000 clones, with 88% found just once. Material: blood. All receptors derive from a woman in her seventies in good health.

The V call is TRBV7-8, the J call TRBJ1-1; a weak D match, TRBD1 (5 bases). Trimming stripped 2 bases from V and 4 bases from J, with 8 bases between. This CDR3 region has 13 residues. Germline V gene sequence: CDR1 SGHVS, CDR2 FQNEAQ. The CDR3 DNA reads TGTGCCAGCAGCTTAACGGGGCCCACTGAAGCTTTCTTT. Its translation: CASSLTGPTEAFF.

CDR3 in amino acids: CASTRSLVSNQPQHF. CDR3 coding DNA: TGTGCCAGCACCCGAAGTTTGGTGAGCAATCAGCCCCAGCATTTT. J is TRBJ1-5 and V is TRBV7-8; D remains ambiguous. Trimming took off 7 bases at V and 1 base at J, with 14 bases between the two ends. Germline loops: CDR1 SGHVS, CDR2 FQNEAQ. The CDR3 is 15 amino acids.

This chain links TRBV30 with TRBJ1-2; 10 bases align to TRBD1. Looked up from germline, CDR1 is GTSNPN and CDR2 is SVGIG (reference sequence). The ends lost 4 bases at V and 5 bases at J; junction bases unmatched: 4. This CDR3 has 13 residues. For the CDR3, the DNA is TGTGCCTGGATCCCGGGACAGGGGTATGGCTACACCTTC. Translation gives CAWIPGQGYGYTF.

The chain employs TRBV4-1 and TRBJ1-2; maybe TRBD1 (5 bases). CDR3 size: 17 residues. Between the trimmed V and J ends, which lost 4 bases and 2 bases, there was a span of 20 bases. The germline V gene encodes CDR1 MGHRA and CDR2 YSYEKL. This CDR3 reads CASSPEVTVRPNYGYTF. The DNA for the CDR3 is TGCGCCAGCAGCCCGGAGGTGACAGTTCGGCCCAACTATGGCTACACCTTC.

CDR3 DNA sequence: TGCGCCAGCAGCTTTCTCTCGGGACAGCTTAATGAAAAACTGTTTTTT. This encodes CASSFLSGQLNEKLFF. The chain couples TRBV5-1 to TRBJ1-4; 7 bases agree with TRBD1. Looked up from germline, CDR1 is SGHRS and CDR2 is YFSETQ. The CDR3 is made up of 16 amino acids. J was trimmed by 4 bases and V by 2 bases; bases with no gene match: 8.

V usage is TRBV5-1 and J usage is TRBJ1-4, with 11 bases aligning to TRBD1. Trimming cost V 4 bases and J 3 bases; bases outside gene matches: 5. Germline V gene data show CDR1 as SGHRS and CDR2 as YFSETQ. The CDR3 consists of 16 residues. As DNA, the CDR3 is TGCGCCAGCAGCCTCGGGACAGGGGGGGCTAATGAAAAACTGTTTTTT. Protein product: CASSLGTGGANEKLFF.

The chain joins TRBV11-2 to TRBJ1-3, with D tentatively TRBD1 (6 bases). V lost 4 bases and J lost 11, with 15 bases in between. From germline, CDR1 is SGHAT and CDR2 FQNNGV. The CDR3 consists of 13 residues. CDR3 nucleotides: TGTGCCAGCAGCTGGCAGGGGATGGGGCCCATATATTTT. Residues: CASSWQGMGPIYF.

The V and J genes are TRBV7-8 and TRBJ1-5; no clear D. This CDR3 contains 11 residues. V lost 2 bases and J 10 bases, leaving 6 bases between the germline ends. Germline CDR1 is SGHVS and CDR2 is FQNEAQ. The CDR3 here is CASSLTGPQHF. DNA of the CDR3: TGTGCCAGCAGCTTAACTGGCCCCCAGCATTTT.

This chain uses TRBV6-5 with TRBJ2-5; D uncertain. The CDR3 length is 15 residues. CDR1 and CDR2 from the germline V gene are MNHEY and SVGAGI. Trimming took off 1 base at V and 5 bases at J, with 14 bases between the two ends. CDR3 in DNA: TGTGCCAGCAGTTACTTTAGCTCCCCCCCCGAGACCCAGTACTTC. Translation gives CASSYFSSPPETQYF.

The chain carries TRBV19 and TRBJ1-5; D remains ambiguous. Between the trimmed V and J ends, which lost 5 bases and 6 bases, there was a span of 11 bases. The CDR3 contains 13 residues. CDR1 and CDR2 from the germline V gene are LNHDA and SQIVND (reference sequence). The CDR3 nucleotides are TGTGCCAGTAGTTCGCAGAAGGGTCAGCCCCAGCATTTT. Encoded protein: CASSSQKGQPQHF.

The genes are TRBV9 and TRBJ1-2, with D maybe TRBD1 (6 bases). With 0 bases removed from V and 4 bases from J, the gap between germline ends came to 10 bases. Germline CDR1 SGDLS, CDR2 YYNGEE. The CDR3 consists of 14 residues. CDR3 in DNA: TGTGCCAGCAGCGTAGTAACAGGGACCTATGGCTACACCTTC. Translation gives CASSVVTGTYGYTF.

This chain uses TRBV6-5 with TRBJ2-1, with TRBD1 matching over 7 bases. The CDR3 contains 15 residues. V was clipped by 6 bases and J by 1 base; unmatched bases: 6. Germline CDR1 reads MNHEY; CDR2 reads SVGAGI. The CDR3 DNA is TGTGCCAGCAGCAACAGGGGAACATCCTACAATGAGCAGTTCTTC. This sequence encodes CASSNRGTSYNEQFF.

The V and J genes are TRBV11-3 and TRBJ2-5, with 10 bases fitting TRBD2. Losses at the gene ends were 5 bases for V and 3 bases for J; bases not matched to a gene: 6. In germline, CDR1 is SGHNT, CDR2 YENEEA. The CDR3 length is 15 residues. CDR3 region: CASSPSGRVEETQYF. CDR3 nucleotides: TGTGCCAGCAGCCCTAGCGGGAGAGTGGAAGAGACCCAGTACTTC. Full variable domain (missing parts from reference TRBV11-3 and TRBJ2-5): EAGVVQSPRYKIIEKKQPVAFWCNPISGHNTLYWYLQNLGQGPELLIRYENEEAVDDSQLPKDRFSAERLKGVDSTLKIQPAELGDSAVYLCASSPSGRVEETQYFGPGTRLLVL.

The V gene is TRBV19, the J gene TRBJ2-1; no clear D. The ends were cut back, 4 bases at V and 0 bases at J, with 10 bases in the middle. CDR1 is LNHDA and CDR2 is SQIVND in the germline V gene (reference sequence). The CDR3 has 15 amino acids. Here the CDR3 DNA reads TGTGCCAGTAGTACCCAGCGCGTCTCCTACAATGAGCAGTTCTTC. Its translation is CASSTQRVSYNEQFF.

The CDR3 bases are TGTGCCAGCAGCTTATTCTCGGTTGACTCTTATGGCTACACCTTC. It encodes CASSLFSVDSYGYTF. The chain has TRBV7-9 and TRBJ1-2; D unclear. The CDR3 extends over 15 amino acids. Germline lookup yields CDR1 SEHNR and CDR2 FQNEAQ (reference sequence). Trimming removed 2 bases at V and 5 bases at J, with 15 bases between.

The chain is built from TRBV7-8 and TRBJ2-2; 10 bases agree with TRBD1. Germline V CDR1 and CDR2: SGHVS, FQNEAQ. V gave up 6 bases and J gave up 6 bases; unmatched junction bases: 10. This CDR3 contains 16 residues. CDR3 sequence reads: CASSSGTGDTPGELFF. The CDR3 nucleotides are TGTGCCAGCAGTTCCGGGACAGGGGATACCCCCGGGGAGCTGTTTTTT. Complete variable domain (other parts from reference TRBV7-8 and TRBJ2-2): GAGVSQSPRYKVAKRGQDVALRCDPISGHVSLFWYQQALGQGPEFLTYFQNEAQLDKSGLPSDRFFAERPEGSVSTLKIQRTQQEDSAVYLCASSSGTGDTPGELFFGEGSRLTVL.

The chain uses TRBV3-1 (or the pseudogene TRBV3-2) and TRBJ1-6; no definite D call. The CDR3 is 14 residues long. Trimming left V 1 base short and J 7 bases short, with 8 bases between. CDR1 is LGHDT and CDR2 is YNNKEL in the germline V gene (reference sequence). The CDR3 DNA is TGTGCCAGCAGCCAAGTCCCAGAGAATTCACCCCTCCACTTT. It is translated as CASSQVPENSPLHF.

The chain carries TRBV2 and TRBJ1-4; D is possibly TRBD1 (5 bases). Germline V lookup: CDR1 SNHLY, CDR2 FYNNEI. CDR3 length equals 13 residues. The V and J ends lost 7 bases and 5 bases respectively, with 11 bases between them. CDR3 nucleotide sequence: TGTGCCAGCAAAGGGGTTCGAAATGAAAAACTGTTTTTT. This codes for CASKGVRNEKLFF.

This chain links TRBV11-2 with TRBJ1-4; D might be TRBD1 (5 bases). The CDR3 loop spans 15 amino acids. The V gene lost 5 bases and the J gene lost 3 bases, with 13 bases spanning the gap. Germline V lookup: CDR1 SGHAT, CDR2 FQNNGV. The CDR3 loop reads CASSQGTTANEKLFF. CDR3 in DNA: TGTGCCAGCAGCCAAGGGACGACAGCTAATGAAAAACTGTTTTTT. The complete variable domain, with remaining parts taken from reference TRBV11-2 and TRBJ1-4, reads EAGVAQSPRYKIIEKRQSVAFWCNPISGHATLYWYQQILGQGPKLLIQFQNNGVVDDSQLPKDRFSAERLKGVDSTLKIQPAKLEDSAVYLCASSQGTTANEKLFFGSGTQLSVL.

This chain's CDR3 is CASSYGLVPSGNTIYF. Here the CDR3 DNA reads TGTGCCAGCAGTTACGGCCTGGTCCCCTCTGGAAACACCATATATTTT. V and J are TRBV5-5 and TRBJ1-3; D remains ambiguous. V was shortened by 5 bases and J by 0 bases, with 15 bases between the two germline ends. Germline V CDR1 and CDR2: SGHKS, YYEKEE (reference sequence). The CDR3 contains 16 residues. Complete variable domain (other parts from reference TRBV5-5 and TRBJ1-3): DAGVTQSPTHLIKTRGQQVTLRCSPISGHKSVSWYQQVLGQGPQFIFQYYEKEERGRGNFPDRFSARQFPNYSSELNVNALLLGDSALYLCASSYGLVPSGNTIYFGEGSWLTVV.

The rearrangement uses TRBV13 and TRBJ1-1; TRBD1 is a possible D gene (6 bases). Germline values: CDR1 PRHDT, CDR2 FYEKMQ (reference sequence). The CDR3 totals 15 residues. Trimming shortened V by 5 bases and J by 3 bases, and 16 bases separated the two germline ends. DNA for the CDR3: TGTGCCAGCAGCCCCGGGGGGGCGTTGTACACTGAAGCTTTCTTT. It encodes CASSPGGALYTEAFF.